This T cell receptor (beta chain) was retrieved from a study of OX40 agonist ivuxolimab in advanced cancers. Overall study context: Therapy given before enrollment (anti-PD-1, anti-PD-L1 or anti-CTLA-4) was allowed, and 40% to 45% had some. Regarding the study as a whole: Expanded clones tended on average to be more numerous among CD8+ T cells than CD4+. Among patients with partial responses at 0.1-3.0 mg/kg, clonal expansion was among the lowest.

Concerning this clone itself: Its antigen is still unknown. Other DNA variants within this sample encode the same CDR3.

Enrollment shut out patients with autoimmune disease history or systemic immunosuppression. This CDR3 has 14 amino acids. The germline V gene has CDR1 MNHEY and CDR2 SMNVEV (reference sequence). The V end lost 9 bases, the J end lost 0 bases, and 12 bases lay between the germline ends. The repertoire was sequenced with immunoSEQ multiplex PCR; TCRdb's copy has only in-frame clones and lacks some. The repertoire consists of 66,000 or so clones, with 80% to 95% occurring once and the leading ten covering around 20%. The chain is built from TRBV27 and TRBJ1-5, with a weak D call TRBD1 (5 bases). This clonotype was obtained from an adult with an advanced solid tumor such as melanoma, head and neck, liver or kidney cancer. Material: CD4+ or CD8+ T cells sorted from blood, obtained in a trial of the OX40 agonist ivuxolimab. The CDR3 is CASRTGPSNQPQHF. For the CDR3, the DNA is TGTGCCAGTCGAACAGGCCCTAGCAATCAGCCCCAGCATTTT.